The 18 T cell receptor beta chains below all came from one sample that was sequenced in a study of a mutant IDH1 vaccine in newly diagnosed glioma. Indicated time point: week 47, end of study. Vaccination comprised doses that each held 300 ug of mutant IDH1 20-mer peptide, plus topical imiquimod. Which antigens these TCRs recognize remains unknown. The data were produced by immunoSEQ multiplex PCR, yet TCRdb's version contains in-frame clones alone and is incomplete. The sample contains 45,000 to 65,000 clones, 65% of which appear only once. This specimen consisted of peripheral blood mononuclear cells (PBMCs), obtained from a glioma patient whose treatment included an IDH1 peptide vaccine. The receptors derive from a man in his forties or fifties with glioma. Some clones in this sample may be carry-over from other donors' samples.

The V call is TRBV2, the J call TRBJ1-1; TRBD1 aligns across 8 bases. The CDR3 spans 15 residues. Germline V gives CDR1 SNHLY, CDR2 FYNNEI. The V segment lost 2 bases and the J segment 5 bases; nucleotides outside the gene matches: 7. In nucleotides, the CDR3 is TGTGCCAGCAGTGAATGGGACAGGTCGGGTACTGAAGCTTTCTTT. Translated, it gives CASSEWDRSGTEAFF.

This clone was seen a handful of times. This chain uses TRBV7-9 with TRBJ1-1; the match to TRBD1 covers 8 bases. CDR3 size: 14 residues. The V and J ends lost 5 bases and 1 base, in that order; junction bases with no gene match: 3. Germline CDR1 reads SEHNR; CDR2 reads FQNEAQ (reference sequence). The CDR3 here is CASSSTGGNTEAFF. For the CDR3, the DNA is TGTGCCAGCAGCAGTACAGGGGGGAACACTGAAGCTTTCTTT.

The gene calls are TRBV18 and TRBJ1-1; D is possibly TRBD1 (5 bases). Trimming removed 4 bases from V and 1 base from J, with 7 bases in between. The CDR3 length is 13 residues. Germline values: CDR1 KGHSH, CDR2 LQKENI. The CDR3 nucleotides read TGTGCCAGCTCACAAGGGGAGAACACTGAAGCTTTCTTT. The encoded protein is CASSQGENTEAFF.

The V call is TRBV27, the J call TRBJ2-5, with D possibly called TRBD1 or TRBD2 (6 bases each). The germline V gene has CDR1 MNHEY and CDR2 SMNVEV (reference sequence). This CDR3 is built from 14 residues. V was clipped by 1 base and J by 6 bases, with 12 bases between them. The CDR3 DNA reads as TGTGCCAGCAGTTTATACGGGGGCGCCAAGACCCAGTACTTC. Amino acid sequence: CASSLYGGAKTQYF.

J is TRBJ1-5 and V is TRBV2, with 11 positions matching TRBD1. Germline V gene sequence: CDR1 SNHLY, CDR2 FYNNEI. With V trimmed by 6 bases and J by 6 bases, 4 bases remained unmatched. This CDR3 is built from 14 residues. The CDR3 spells CASRGTGGGQPQHF. CDR3 nucleotides: TGTGCCAGCAGAGGGACAGGGGGAGGTCAGCCCCAGCATTTT.

The V gene is TRBV9, the J gene TRBJ2-3, with 9 bases lining up with TRBD2. This CDR3 has 17 residues. Germline-derived CDR1 and CDR2 are SGDLS and YYNGEE. V trimming: 0 bases; J trimming: 2 bases; junction bases outside the gene matches: 7. CDR3 DNA sequence: TGTGCCAGCAGCGTAGTTGGCGGGGGGGGGTACACAGATACGCAGTATTTT. It specifies CASSVVGGGGYTDTQYF.

By share of the sample, this clone is medium-sized. The chain employs TRBV4-2 and TRBJ2-2; 10 nucleotides match TRBD2. Per germline, CDR1 LGHNA and CDR2 YNFKEQ. This CDR3 has 15 amino acids. Losses at the gene ends were 3 bases for V and 5 bases for J; bases not matched to a gene: 3. The CDR3 region is CASSQGTSDTGELFF. CDR3 sequence (DNA): TGTGCCAGCAGCCAGGGGACTAGCGATACCGGGGAGCTGTTTTTT.

This chain uses TRBV5-6 with TRBJ2-7; 11 bases are shared with TRBD1. Germline V lookup: CDR1 SGHDT, CDR2 YYEEEE. The V and J ends lost 4 bases and 5 bases, in that order; junction bases with no gene match: 20. The CDR3 extends over 19 amino acids. As DNA, the CDR3 is TGTGCCAGCAGCCTCGACTGGACAGGGGGCAAGCGGCGGCCCCACGAGCAGTACTTC. It encodes CASSLDWTGGKRRPHEQYF.

The rearrangement joins TRBV10-3 to TRBJ1-4; tentative D call: TRBD1 (6 bases). The germline V and J ends were trimmed by 8 bases and 5 bases, with 12 bases remaining between them. Germline CDR1 reads ENHRY; CDR2 reads SYGVKD. The CDR3 contains 13 residues. DNA of the CDR3: TGTGCCATCCAAAGGGGGTTAAATGAAAAACTGTTTTTT. This sequence encodes CAIQRGLNEKLFF.

This sequence joins TRBV5-4 and TRBJ2-1, with D hard to call. Trimming stripped 3 bases from V and 4 bases from J, with 8 bases between. The germline V gene encodes CDR1 SGHNT and CDR2 YYREEE (reference sequence). CDR3 size: 13 residues. DNA of the CDR3: TGTGCCAGCAGCTCTGAGGAGTACAATGAGCAGTTCTTC. Translation: CASSSEEYNEQFF.

The rearrangement links TRBV15 to TRBJ2-5; no reliable D call. Deletions cut 0 bases from V and 5 bases from J, with 7 bases between. Germline V gene data show CDR1 as LNHNV and CDR2 as YYDKDF (reference sequence). The CDR3 has 13 residues. The CDR3 loop is CATSRDVGETQYF. The CDR3 region has the DNA TGTGCCACCAGCAGAGATGTGGGGGAGACCCAGTACTTC.

A single count supports this clone. The chain uses TRBV9 and TRBJ1-6; the D is unclear. The CDR3 is made up of 15 amino acids. Per the germline V gene, CDR1 is SGDLS and CDR2 is YYNGEE. The V end lost 2 bases, the J end lost 7 bases, and 13 bases lay between the germline ends. This CDR3 reads CASSVSGMDNSPLHF. The CDR3 bases are TGTGCCAGCAGCGTGTCTGGGATGGACAATTCACCCCTCCACTTT.

This chain joins TRBV27 and TRBJ1-6; TRBD1 matches 10 bases. The junction had 16 bases not matched to a gene; V was cut back by 6 bases and J by 11 bases. Per germline, CDR1 MNHEY and CDR2 SMNVEV (reference sequence). CDR3 size: 17 residues. CDR3 nucleotides: TGTGCCAGCAGCCCCGTCCGGGACAGGGGTCATAGGGCACCCCTCCACTTT. Its translation: CASSPVRDRGHRAPLHF.

Only one count was recorded for this clone. This sequence joins TRBV5-6 and TRBJ1-2; TRBD1 might be the D (6 bases). This CDR3 region has 13 residues. Trimming shortened V by 2 bases and J by 10 bases, and 15 bases separated the two germline ends. Germline lookup yields CDR1 SGHDT and CDR2 YYEEEE. CDR3 DNA: TGTGCCAGCAGCTTAACAGGGATCAGGAACTACACCTTC. It yields the protein CASSLTGIRNYTF.

The chain is built from TRBV2 and TRBJ2-5; no clear D gene. V was cut by 1 base and J by 5 bases, with 11 bases left in between. This CDR3 spans 14 amino acids. CDR1 and CDR2 (germline): SNHLY, FYNNEI. CDR3 in DNA: TGTGCCAGCAGTGAAGGAAGGGTTGAGGAGACCCAGTACTTC. Amino acids: CASSEGRVEETQYF.

This clone was picked up one time. V is TRBV11-3 and J is TRBJ2-1; 7 nucleotides agree with TRBD1. Germline trimming cut 5 bases from V and 8 bases from J; bases unmatched to any gene: 9. CDR1 SGHNT and CDR2 YENEEA come from the germline V gene. This CDR3 comprises 14 residues. The CDR3 DNA reads TGTGCCAGCAGCCCCAGTAGACAGGGCGATGAGCAGTTCTTC. Encoded protein: CASSPSRQGDEQFF.

This clone turned up a few times. The V call is TRBV2, the J call TRBJ1-6; 7 bases match TRBD1. The CDR3 runs 14 residues. Germline assignment: CDR1 SNHLY and CDR2 FYNNEI. Unmatched junction bases numbered 2, after V lost 3 bases and J lost 6 bases. The CDR3 protein is CASSDRDSNSPLHF. In DNA, the CDR3 is TGTGCCAGCAGTGACCGGGACAGTAATTCACCCCTCCACTTT.

The rearrangement uses TRBV7-8 and TRBJ2-7; D gene uncertain. With 4 bases removed from V and 5 bases from J, the gap between germline ends came to 12 bases. The CDR3 has 13 residues. Germline V CDR1 and CDR2: SGHVS, FQNEAQ. CDR3 coding DNA: TGTGCCAGCAGCTGGTCAACACCTAACGAGCAGTACTTC. Protein sequence: CASSWSTPNEQYF.